The T cell receptor (beta chain) under discussion was sequenced for a study of prognosis after radiotherapy for stage I lung cancer. From genomic DNA, TCR beta CDR3 was amplified by two-round multiplex PCR. Round one of PCR was performed, and it used primers specific to each TRBV and TRBJ gene. TCRdb recomputed calls from the multiplex PCR reads with MiXCR, one row per CDR3 protein. The sample shows nearly 20,000 distinct CDR3 sequences, roughly a quarter of them seen only once. Comments on this clonotype: A far larger clone is just one base off, so this is likely a read error.

The clonotype was recovered from a donor aged 50 or older with non-small cell lung cancer. The sample here was PBMCs, taken before or after stereotactic body radiation therapy (not recorded which).

DNA for the CDR3: TGTGCCAGCAGCTTATCGTCGCGGGCAAACATTCAGTACTTC. Translating it yields CASSLSSRANIQYF. The V gene is TRBV7-9, the J gene TRBJ2-4; tentative D call: TRBD2 (5 bases). Germline CDR1 reads SEHNR; CDR2 reads FQNEAQ (reference sequence). The V end was cut by 2 bases, the J end by 6 bases, with 11 bases between. The CDR3 extends over 14 amino acids.